The subject of this entry is one T cell receptor (beta chain). Its antigen is still unknown. These donors were members of the approximately 110-subject validation cohort, a group separate from the approximately 680-subject first cohort. Clones were read by immunoSEQ multiplex PCR, and TCRdb kept only the in-frame ones, dropping some. The data show about 260,000 clones, with 90% seen just once and just over 3% held by the top ten. The data were obtained in a study of cytomegalovirus exposure and HLA in healthy donors. Study-level information: In a later analysis, it was reported that the 110 or so validation repertoires had been produced on the same platform as the 550 to 700 repertoires belonging to the first cohort.

Findings and caveats of the study: In vitro experiments confirmed that three CMV-associated chains were specific for CMV antigens. Cytomegalovirus association was listed for around 170 TCR beta chains.

Germline values: CDR1 SQVTM, CDR2 ANQGSEA. The CDR3 is 11 residues long. Trimming removed 2 bases at V and 11 bases at J, with 12 bases between. The chain joins TRBV29-1 to TRBJ1-1, with unresolved D. Specimen: PBMCs. The TCR comes from a woman in her 30s in good health and CMV-seronegative. In DNA form, the CDR3 reads TGCAGCGTTGAATTTTCGAATGGGGCTTTCTTT. This encodes CSVEFSNGAFF.